This entry concerns a single TCR beta chain. Other DNA sequences in the sample encode the same CDR3. The data originate from a study of shared clonotypes between healthy human individuals. CD8 cells classed as naive were CD45RO-negative and positively selected for CCR7, excluding terminally differentiated effector memory CD45RA+ cells. Looked up from germline, CDR1 is SGHRS and CDR2 is YFSETQ. This CDR3 region has 14 residues. V lost 3 bases to trimming and J lost 1 base; unmatched junction nucleotides: 3. The run depth of the assay was deep. Libraries were prepared by immunoSEQ multiplex PCR; TCRdb keeps only in-frame clonotypes and omits some of them. In the table there are hundreds of thousands of clones, roughly 95% of which are singletons.

This TCR was recovered from a woman aged 30 to 39 in good health. V gene TRBV5-1 combines with J gene TRBJ1-1; 7 bases match TRBD1. Material for sequencing was naive CD8+ T cells sorted from blood. The CDR3 sequence is CASSWTGANTEAFF. In DNA, the CDR3 is TGCGCCAGCAGCTGGACAGGCGCGAACACTGAAGCTTTCTTT.